What follows are 11 T cell receptor beta chains derived from one specimen sequenced in a study of shared clonotypes between healthy human individuals. Assay used: immunoSEQ multiplex PCR; TCRdb lists only in-frame clones, some missing. The sample contains 300,000 to 400,000 clones, over 65% of which appear only once. The sample consisted of memory CD4+ T cells sorted from blood. The sample's subset: CD45RA-negative fraction. The receptors come from a man aged 25-45 years in good health.

This clone was seen at least ten times. The V and J genes are TRBV4-1 and TRBJ2-3, with D perhaps given as TRBD1 or TRBD2 (6 bases each). The CDR3 covers 17 residues. CDR1 MGHRA and CDR2 YSYEKL come from the germline V gene. The V end was cut by 0 bases, the J end by 0 bases, with 13 bases between. The CDR3 nucleotides are TGCGCCAGCAGCCAAGATAGAGGGGGGCGAAGCACAGATACGCAGTATTTT. This gives the protein CASSQDRGGRSTDTQYF.

A few counts support this clone. The V call is TRBV5-1, the J call TRBJ2-1, with 15 bases identical to TRBD2. The J segment lost 1 base and the V segment lost 4 bases, leaving 6 bases of the junction unmatched. Germline CDR1 is SGHRS and CDR2 is YFSETQ. The CDR3 sequence is 18 residues long. Written as DNA, the CDR3 is TGCGCCAGCAGCGGACTAGCGGGAGGGCCTGGGTCCTACAATGAGCAGTTCTTC. As protein: CASSGLAGGPGSYNEQFF. Together with reference TRBV5-1 and TRBJ2-1, the CDR3 gives the full variable domain: KAGVTQTPRYLIKTRGQQVTLSCSPISGHRSVSWYQQTPGQGLQFLFEYFSETQRNKGNFPGRFSGRQFSNSRSEMNVSTLELGDSALYLCASSGLAGGPGSYNEQFFGPGTRLTVL.

The chain carries TRBV9 and TRBJ1-4, with D uncertain. V was trimmed by 3 bases and J by 0 bases, leaving 12 bases between them. In germline, CDR1 is SGDLS, CDR2 YYNGEE. This CDR3 has 16 amino acids. The CDR3 reads CASSAALGATNEKLFF. In DNA, the CDR3 is TGTGCCAGCAGCGCAGCGTTAGGTGCAACTAATGAAAAACTGTTTTTT. Drawing the rest from reference TRBV9 and TRBJ1-4, the complete variable domain is DSGVTQTPKHLITATGQRVTLRCSPRSGDLSVYWYQQSLDQGLQFLIQYYNGEERAKGNILERFSAQQFPDLHSELNLSSLELGDSALYFCASSAALGATNEKLFFGSGTQLSVL.

The chain carries TRBV5-4 and TRBJ2-3; no reliable D call. V lost 4 bases, J lost 2 bases, and 8 bases lay in between. CDR3 length equals 13 residues. Germline lookup yields CDR1 SGHNT and CDR2 YYREEE (reference sequence). CDR3 loop: CASSPAYTDTQYF. The CDR3 nucleotides read TGTGCCAGCAGCCCCGCTTACACAGATACGCAGTATTTT.

J is TRBJ1-5 and V is TRBV7-9, with D maybe TRBD1 (5 bases). Per germline, CDR1 SEHNR and CDR2 FQNEAQ (reference sequence). The CDR3 has 17 residues. V was clipped by 0 bases and J by 3 bases, with 15 bases between them. The CDR3 here is CASSLALQGKDNQPQHF. The CDR3 region has the DNA TGTGCCAGCAGCTTAGCCCTCCAGGGAAAAGACAATCAGCCCCAGCATTTT.

This chain links TRBV21-1 with TRBJ2-7. TRBV21-1 corresponds to a pseudogene. The CDR3 has 12 residues. Here the CDR3 reads CAGGGRVYEQYF. In nucleotides, the CDR3 is TGTGCCGGAGGGGGGAGAGTCTACGAGCAGTACTTC.

The rearrangement joins TRBV5-1 to TRBJ1-4, with D maybe TRBD1 (5 bases). This CDR3 has 13 amino acids. CDR1 and CDR2 from the germline V gene are SGHRS and YFSETQ. V was pared by 7 bases and J by 3 bases, with 10 bases between. The CDR3 bases are TGCGCCAGCCGCAGGGAAGCTAATGAAAAACTGTTTTTT. Translating it yields CASRREANEKLFF.

This clone was detected once. V gene TRBV28 combines with J gene TRBJ2-1, with 16 bases aligning to TRBD2. The CDR3 is 15 residues long. Germline-derived CDR1 and CDR2 are MDHEN and SYDVKM. Trimming removed 6 bases from V and 8 bases from J; junction bases left unmatched: 4. For the CDR3, the DNA is TGTGCCAGCAGGCGGGGGACTAGCGGGAGGGATGAGCAGTTCTTC. It codes for CASRRGTSGRDEQFF.

This chain joins TRBV18 and TRBJ2-7; D may correspond to TRBD1 or TRBD2 (5 bases each). CDR1 KGHSH and CDR2 LQKENI come from the germline V gene. The germline V and J ends were trimmed by 3 bases and 2 bases, with 11 bases remaining between them. This CDR3 spans 14 amino acids. CDR3 DNA: TGTGCCAGCTCACCTGAGGGGCGAACCTACGAGCAGTACTTC. This codes for CASSPEGRTYEQYF.

This clone appeared once. V gene TRBV11-2 combines with J gene TRBJ2-1; the D is unclear. CDR3 length equals 15 residues. The V gene lost 5 bases and the J gene lost 0 bases, with 11 bases spanning the gap. Germline V gives CDR1 SGHAT, CDR2 FQNNGV. Here the CDR3 reads CASSPPGFSYNEQFF. CDR3 nucleotide sequence: TGTGCCAGCAGCCCCCCAGGATTCTCCTACAATGAGCAGTTCTTC. Supplemented by reference TRBV11-2 and TRBJ2-1, the full variable domain reads EAGVAQSPRYKIIEKRQSVAFWCNPISGHATLYWYQQILGQGPKLLIQFQNNGVVDDSQLPKDRFSAERLKGVDSTLKIQPAKLEDSAVYLCASSPPGFSYNEQFFGPGTRLTVL.

This clone was seen a handful of times. The chain joins TRBV7-2 to TRBJ2-7; 7 bases match TRBD2. Germline lookup yields CDR1 SGHTA and CDR2 FQGNSA. This CDR3 has 13 amino acids. V lost 4 bases, J lost 6 bases, and 6 bases stayed unmatched. CDR3 sequence: CASSSRSGIEQYF. CDR3 nucleotides: TGTGCCAGCAGCTCCCGAAGCGGGATCGAGCAGTACTTC. Full variable domain (outside the CDR3, taken from reference TRBV7-2 and TRBJ2-7): GAGVSQSPSNKVTEKGKDVELRCDPISGHTALYWYRQSLGQGLEFLIYFQGNSAPDKSGLPSDRFSAERTGGSVSTLTIQRTQQEDSAVYLCASSSRSGIEQYFGPGTRLTVT.